A single T cell receptor (beta chain) is shown here with its context. Its target is unknown. The data were taken from a study of OX40 agonist ivuxolimab in advanced cancers. Study details: From about 23 to 85 years was the age range, with a mean of around 60 years, and 70% to 85% were male. General study findings and limits: Relative to CD4+ cells, CD8+ T cells on average had more expanded clones. The CD4+ and CD8+ T cells in the blood had expanded clonally by week 6 at 0.1 to 3.0 mg/kg.

The data were produced by immunoSEQ multiplex PCR, yet TCRdb's version contains in-frame clones alone and is incomplete. This repertoire shows about 80,000 clones, about 94% found once; its top ten account for approximately 11%. The CDR3 consists of 11 residues. Between the trimmed V and J ends, which lost 5 bases and 3 bases, there was a span of 3 bases. The germline V gene encodes CDR1 MNHEY and CDR2 SMNVEV (reference sequence). J is TRBJ2-3 and V is TRBV27, with D unclear. Sequencing used CD4+ or CD8+ T cells sorted from blood, obtained in a trial of the OX40 agonist ivuxolimab. This receptor was taken from an adult with an advanced solid tumor such as melanoma, head and neck, liver or kidney cancer. The DNA of the CDR3 is TGTGCCAGCAGTGCGACAGATACGCAGTATTTT. Its translation: CASSATDTQYF.